This T cell receptor (beta chain) was identified during a study of T-cell reconstitution after alpha-beta-depleted transplantation in children (dated by TCRdb to about 2016). For the study in its entirety: T-cell immune reconstitution after TCRalphabeta/CD19-depleted allogeneic hematopoietic cell transplantation in children was quantitatively tracked in the study by means of TCR repertoire profiling.

There are many counts of this clonotype. Its antigen target is currently unknown. The input lacks base qualities; no much larger clone sits a single base away. Preparation of the library involved PCR. TCRdb lists the instrument as Illumina HiSeq 2500. TCR libraries were prepared with molecular barcoding, using unique molecular identifiers to normalize TCRbeta repertoire quantification. The raw public reads went through TCRdb reprocessing: fastp at Q25, MiXCR clone calling, in-frame beta chains kept. Every distinct CDR3 protein forms one entry, paired with its most common genes and DNA. This sample gives about 300,000 distinct CDR3 sequences in total; 7.5% to 9% of them show up just once. Approximately 9.1% of the sample rests with the top ten. Beyond this particular receptor, the publication reports: About two months after transplant, the apparently early recovery of alphabetaT-cell counts reportedly depended on just several hundred clones that had expanded rapidly and came from non-depleted graft cells. Hyperexpanded clone frequencies declined over subsequent months; after one year, T-cell counts and TCRbeta diversity were mostly attributed to newly produced T cells. In some patients, the high TCRbeta diversity seen at day 60 was put down to recipient T cells and intrathymic progenitors that had survived conditioning.

Looking up the germline V gene (reference sequence) yields CDR1 SEHNR and CDR2 FQNEAQ. The CDR3 covers 13 residues, taking in both the cysteine and the phenylalanine. The DNA shown is the 39-base CDR3, in frame from base 1. Trimming at the junction amounts to 5 bases on V and 2 bases on J, and the germline ends lie 7 bases apart. This specimen's treatment or condition label, interpreted: allogeneic hematopoietic cell transplantation with graft depleted of TCRalphabeta T cells and CD19 B cells. TCRalphabeta/CD19-depleted allogeneic hematopoietic cell grafts were given to the transplant recipients, all of whom were children.

The receptor comes from a female patient under 10 years old who had a stem cell transplant for Fanconi anemia, so the T cells may come from the graft donor. The sequence joins TRBV7-9 to TRBJ2-4; no D gene call is confident. The sequences come from peripheral blood, collected 360 days after TCRalphabeta/CD19-depleted stem cell transplant. DNA sequence: TGTGCCAGCAGCCCCCCACCCAAAAACATTCAGTACTTC. Its protein is CASSPPPKNIQYF.